The 10 T cell receptor beta chains reported below all come from one sample, sequenced in a study of PD-L1 blockade in urothelial cancer. Time point described: pretreatment peripheral blood. The table came from immunoSEQ multiplex PCR; TCRdb's copy has only in-frame clones and leaves some out. Among just under 50,000 clones, around 84% were seen once, and the ten largest hold 3% to 4%. The sample consisted of PBMCs, taken around atezolizumab (anti-PD-L1) treatment. The receptors shown here come from an older man with urothelial cancer.

This chain links TRBV28 with TRBJ1-4; D unclear. The germline CDR1 and CDR2 sequences are MDHEN and SYDVKM. The V end was cut by 4 bases, the J end by 10 bases, with 16 bases between. The CDR3 extends over 14 amino acids. The DNA for the CDR3 is TGTGCCAGCAGTTCGCACTCTGAGGCGGGAAAACTGTTTTTT. This gives the protein CASSSHSEAGKLFF.

The chain is built from TRBV6-5 and TRBJ2-1; 12 nucleotides match TRBD2. V lost 4 bases to trimming and J lost 8 bases; unmatched junction nucleotides: 9. This CDR3 is 16 amino acids long. Germline V gives CDR1 MNHEY, CDR2 SVGAGI. The CDR3 DNA is TGTGCCAGCAGTTCCACTACTAGCGGGAGGCTCGATGAGCAGTTCTTC. It is translated as CASSSTTSGRLDEQFF.

The chain has TRBV29-1 and TRBJ1-4; TRBD1 is a possible D gene (6 bases). The V gene's germline CDR1 is SQVTM and CDR2 ANQGSEA. CDR3 length: 11 amino acids. V lost 6 bases and J lost 8, with 10 bases in between. The CDR3 sequence: CSVGRGEKLFF. Here the CDR3 DNA reads TGCAGCGTCGGAAGGGGGGAAAAACTGTTTTTT.

The chain recombines TRBV7-9 with TRBJ2-3, with no clear D. The CDR3 has 13 residues. Germline V gene sequence: CDR1 SEHNR, CDR2 FQNEAQ (reference sequence). The V end lost 5 bases, the J end lost 5 bases, and 11 bases lay between the germline ends. DNA of the CDR3: TGTGCCAGCAGCACGACTCCACTAGATACGCAGTATTTT. This codes for CASSTTPLDTQYF.

The rearrangement joins TRBV4-3 to TRBJ1-2; D remains ambiguous. V lost 1 base and J 3 bases, leaving 12 bases between the germline ends. The CDR3 is 15 residues long. Germline V gives CDR1 LGHNA, CDR2 YSLEER. As DNA, the CDR3 is TGCGCCAGCAGCCAAGGCCTAAACCCCGACTATGGCTACACCTTC. This gives the protein CASSQGLNPDYGYTF.

This sequence joins TRBV28 and TRBJ2-1, with D possibly being TRBD2 (6 bases). Per the germline V gene, CDR1 is MDHEN and CDR2 is SYDVKM. With 6 bases removed from V and 9 bases from J, the gap between germline ends came to 12 bases. The CDR3 extends over 12 amino acids. The CDR3 DNA reads TGTGCCAGCAGCACGGGAGAGGCTGAGCAGTTCTTC. The encoded protein is CASSTGEAEQFF.

This chain uses TRBV28 with TRBJ1-5; the D gene is possibly TRBD1 (5 bases). CDR3 size: 16 residues. V lost 4 bases, J lost 5 bases, and 18 bases lay in between. The germline CDR1 and CDR2 sequences are MDHEN and SYDVKM. The CDR3 nucleotides read TGTGCCAGCAGTTCCCCTCGCAGGGTGGCAGATCAGCCCCAGCATTTT. Its translation: CASSSPRRVADQPQHF.

The chain joins TRBV19 to TRBJ1-1; 8 nucleotides line up with TRBD1. CDR1 LNHDA and CDR2 SQIVND come from the germline V gene (reference sequence). The CDR3 is 15 residues long. V shed 4 bases, J shed 5 bases, and the junction held 9 bases outside the gene matches. This CDR3 reads CASSSIQGAMTEAFF. CDR3 sequence (DNA): TGTGCCAGTAGTAGCATCCAGGGGGCAATGACTGAAGCTTTCTTT.

The chain employs TRBV27 and TRBJ2-1; possible D gene TRBD1, 5 bases. Germline V lookup: CDR1 MNHEY, CDR2 SMNVEV (reference sequence). The CDR3 runs to 12 residues. V shed 4 bases and J shed 9 bases, with 10 bases lying between them. CDR3 in DNA: TGTGCCAGCAGTTCCACAGGCCCTGAGCAGTTCTTC. Protein sequence: CASSSTGPEQFF.

This clone has a handful of counts. The CDR3 sequence is CASSPGQGRNQPQHF. The DNA of the CDR3 is TGTGCCAGCTCACCAGGACAGGGGCGAAATCAGCCCCAGCATTTT. This sequence joins TRBV18 and TRBJ1-5; 9 nucleotides align to TRBD1. This CDR3 contains 15 residues. Germline CDR1 and CDR2: KGHSH and LQKENI. Losses at the gene ends were 2 bases for V and 4 bases for J; bases not matched to a gene: 3.